This TCR beta chain is drawn from a study of T cell changes during pregnancy in multiple sclerosis. In germline, CDR1 is SGHTS, CDR2 YDEGEE. The V and J ends lost 3 bases and 6 bases respectively, with 13 bases between them. The CDR3 extends over 13 amino acids. The repertoire was sequenced with immunoSEQ multiplex PCR; TCRdb's copy has only in-frame clones and lacks some. The table shows some 59,000 clones, with under 95% occurring only once. This TCR was recovered from a female donor with multiple sclerosis, enrolled in a pregnancy study. The starting material was peripheral blood, obtained in the second trimester of pregnancy. The genes are TRBV5-8 and TRBJ2-7; a possible D gene is TRBD2 (6 bases). The CDR3 loop is CASSSDFSGEQYF. The CDR3 nucleotides are TGTGCCAGCAGCTCGGACTTTAGCGGCGAGCAGTACTTC.